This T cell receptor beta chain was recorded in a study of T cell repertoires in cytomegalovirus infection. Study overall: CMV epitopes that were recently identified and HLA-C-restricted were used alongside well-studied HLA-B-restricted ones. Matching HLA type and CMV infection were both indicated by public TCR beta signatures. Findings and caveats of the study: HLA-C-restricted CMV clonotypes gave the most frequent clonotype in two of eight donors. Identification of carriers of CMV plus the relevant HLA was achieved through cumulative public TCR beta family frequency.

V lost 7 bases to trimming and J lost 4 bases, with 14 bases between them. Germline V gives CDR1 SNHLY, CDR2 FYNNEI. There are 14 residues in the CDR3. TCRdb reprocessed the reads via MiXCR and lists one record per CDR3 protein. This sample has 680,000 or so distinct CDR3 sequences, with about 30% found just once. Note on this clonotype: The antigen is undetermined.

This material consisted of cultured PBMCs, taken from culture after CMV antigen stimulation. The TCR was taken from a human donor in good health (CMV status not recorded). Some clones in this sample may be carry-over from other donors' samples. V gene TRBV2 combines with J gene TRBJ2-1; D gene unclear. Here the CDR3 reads CASMRTSFYNEQFF. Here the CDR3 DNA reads TGTGCCAGCATGCGGACGTCTTTTTACAATGAGCAGTTCTTC.